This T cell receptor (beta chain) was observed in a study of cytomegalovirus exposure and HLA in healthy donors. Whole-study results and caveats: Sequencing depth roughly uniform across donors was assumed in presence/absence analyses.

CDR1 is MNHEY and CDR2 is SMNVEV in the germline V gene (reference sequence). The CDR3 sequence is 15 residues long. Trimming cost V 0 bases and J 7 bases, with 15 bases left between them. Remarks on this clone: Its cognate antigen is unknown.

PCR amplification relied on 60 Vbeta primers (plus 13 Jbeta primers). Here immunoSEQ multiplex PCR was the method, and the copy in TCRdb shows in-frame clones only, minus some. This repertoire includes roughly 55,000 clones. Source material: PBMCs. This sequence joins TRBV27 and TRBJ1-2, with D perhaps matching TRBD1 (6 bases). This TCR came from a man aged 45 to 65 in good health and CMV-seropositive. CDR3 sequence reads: CASSLSRTVRGGYTF. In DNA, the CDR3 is TGTGCCAGCAGTTTATCCCGGACAGTTAGGGGTGGCTACACCTTC.